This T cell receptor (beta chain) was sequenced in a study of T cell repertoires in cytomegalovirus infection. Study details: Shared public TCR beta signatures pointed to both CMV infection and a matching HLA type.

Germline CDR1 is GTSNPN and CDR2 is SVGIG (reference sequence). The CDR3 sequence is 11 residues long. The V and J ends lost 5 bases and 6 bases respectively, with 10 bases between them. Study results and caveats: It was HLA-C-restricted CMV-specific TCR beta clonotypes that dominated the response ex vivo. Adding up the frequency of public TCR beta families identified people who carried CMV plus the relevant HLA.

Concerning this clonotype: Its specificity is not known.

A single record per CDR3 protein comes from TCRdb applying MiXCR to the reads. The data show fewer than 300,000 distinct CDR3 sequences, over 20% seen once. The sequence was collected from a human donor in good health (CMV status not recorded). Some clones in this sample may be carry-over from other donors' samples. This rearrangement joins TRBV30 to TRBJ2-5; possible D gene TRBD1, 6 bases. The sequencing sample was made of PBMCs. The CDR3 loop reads CAWEQGQTQYF. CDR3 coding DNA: TGTGCCTGGGAACAGGGCCAGACCCAGTACTTC.